The 4 T cell receptor delta chains presented below share a single source sample, sequenced in a study of Vδ1+ human thymocytes. Extracted RNA was reverse transcribed into cDNA. CDR3 amplicons came from multiplex PCR with pooled V-gene forward and constant-region reverse primers. TCRdb called clones anew from the multiplex PCR reads with CATT. The sample yields about 75,000 delta-chain clones, around 35% seen once. Findings and caveats of the study: Thymic TRG and TRD repertoires appeared highly polyclonal.

Their target antigens are unknown. Sequencing input: Vdelta1+ gamma-delta thymocytes from the thymus. Subset meaning: FACS-sorted CD3+ TCRalphabeta- TCRVdelta1+ TCRVdelta2- thymocytes. The receptors come from a boy in the first two years of life who had congenital heart surgery.

The J gene is TRDJ1, the V gene TRDV1; D not certain. Germline V CDR1 and CDR2: TSWWSYY, QGS. V lost 2 bases, J lost 3 bases, and 7 bases lay in between. The length of the CDR3 is 13 residues. This CDR3 is CALGEGVPDKLIF. Written as DNA, the CDR3 is TGTGCTCTTGGGGAAGGGGTTCCCGATAAACTCATCTTT.

In this sample, this clone turned up once. Within the sample, other DNA sequences also encode this same CDR3. The V and J genes are TRDV1 and TRDJ1; TRDD3 aligns across 9 bases. This CDR3 spans 22 amino acids. Per the germline V gene, CDR1 is TSWWSYY and CDR2 is QGS. With 4 bases clipped from V and 3 bases from J, the junction kept 27 bases outside the gene matches. This CDR3 reads CALGAPRTPWVGGYHFADKLIF. The CDR3 coding sequence is TGTGCTCTTGGGGCACCGCGGACTCCTTGGGTAGGGGGATACCATTTTGCCGATAAACTCATCTTT.

The chain employs TRDV1 and TRDJ1; TRDD3 agrees at 11 bases. J was trimmed by 2 bases and V by 1 base; bases with no gene match: 18. Per the germline V gene, CDR1 is TSWWSYY and CDR2 is QGS. This CDR3 is 21 amino acids long. The CDR3 sequence is CALGEPVHEYWGITRTDKLIF. In DNA, the CDR3 is TGTGCTCTTGGGGAACCTGTGCATGAGTACTGGGGGATAACAAGAACCGATAAACTCATCTTT.

The chain is built from TRDV2 and TRDJ3; the match to TRDD3 covers 10 bases. The length of the CDR3 is 22 residues. Trimming at V came to 5 bases and at J to 0 bases, leaving 18 bases not matched to a gene. Germline V CDR1 and CDR2: GEAIGNYY, EKD. The CDR3, as DNA: TGTGCCTGTGCCCAACATTTACTGGGGGATGCATGCCACTCCTGGGACACCCGACAGATGTTTTTC. Residues: CACAQHLLGDACHSWDTRQMFF.